The clone carrying this TCR beta chain was detected only a few times. Antigen unknown. This entry is derived from a study of CD8 T cells in Susac syndrome. The study's findings and limits: The study recognized that the number of individuals in its TCR sequencing and HLA analysis was relatively small.

Through negative isolation, CD4+ and CD8+ T cells were obtained, while TEMRA cells were enriched using FACS. A quantity of about 0.5 to 1 ug RNA underwent reverse transcription using random hexamers. Amplification of TCR beta CDR3 used immunoSEQ multiplex PCR across 54 Vbeta and 13 Jbeta. TCRdb redid the calling of the immunoSEQ multiplex PCR reads with MiXCR, one entry per CDR3 protein. The table records 200,000 to 300,000 distinct CDR3 sequences, over 85% of them present only once. The sequenced sample consisted of CD4+ T cells from PBMCs. The clonotype originates from a human donor with multiple sclerosis.

The CDR3, as DNA: TGTGCCAGCAGCCTTGGACAGGGGAAGTACCAAGAGACCCAGTACTTC. Translated, it gives CASSLGQGKYQETQYF. The chain has TRBV6-1 and TRBJ2-5; 9 bases agree with TRBD1. Germline V CDR1 and CDR2: MNHNS, SASEGT. The CDR3 has 16 amino acids. Germline trimming cut 6 bases from V and 0 bases from J; bases unmatched to any gene: 8.